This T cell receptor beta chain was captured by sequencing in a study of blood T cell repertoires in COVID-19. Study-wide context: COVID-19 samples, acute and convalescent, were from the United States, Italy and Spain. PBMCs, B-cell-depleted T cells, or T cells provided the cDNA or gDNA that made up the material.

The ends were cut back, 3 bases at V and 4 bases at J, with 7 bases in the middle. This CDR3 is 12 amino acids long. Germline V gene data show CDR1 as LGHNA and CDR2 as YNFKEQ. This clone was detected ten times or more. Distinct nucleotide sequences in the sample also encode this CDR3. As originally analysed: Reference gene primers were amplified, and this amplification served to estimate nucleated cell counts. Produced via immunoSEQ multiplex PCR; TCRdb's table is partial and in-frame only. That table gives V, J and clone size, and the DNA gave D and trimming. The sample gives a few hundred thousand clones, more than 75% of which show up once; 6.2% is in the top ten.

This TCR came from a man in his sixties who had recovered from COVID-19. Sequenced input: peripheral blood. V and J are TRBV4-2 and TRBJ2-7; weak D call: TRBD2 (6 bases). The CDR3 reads CASSQGGYEQYF. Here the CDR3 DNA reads TGTGCCAGCAGCCAGGGGGGTTACGAGCAGTACTTC.